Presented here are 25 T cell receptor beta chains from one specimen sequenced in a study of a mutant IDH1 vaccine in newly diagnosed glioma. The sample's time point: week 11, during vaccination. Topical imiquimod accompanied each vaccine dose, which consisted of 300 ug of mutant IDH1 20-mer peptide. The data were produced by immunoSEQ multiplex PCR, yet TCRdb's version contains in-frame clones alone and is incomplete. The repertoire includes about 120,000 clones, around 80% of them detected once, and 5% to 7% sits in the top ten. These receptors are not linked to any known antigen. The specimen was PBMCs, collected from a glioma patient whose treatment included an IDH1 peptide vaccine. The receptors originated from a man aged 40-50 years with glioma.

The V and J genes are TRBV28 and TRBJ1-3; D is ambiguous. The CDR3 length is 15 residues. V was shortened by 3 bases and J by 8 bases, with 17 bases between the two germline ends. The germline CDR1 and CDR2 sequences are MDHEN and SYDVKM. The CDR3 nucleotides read TGTGCCAGCAGTTTCCGATCAGGAGGGAGGCACACCATATATTTT. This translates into CASSFRSGGRHTIYF.

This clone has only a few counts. The DNA for the CDR3 is TGTGCCAGCAGTCCCTACAGGATACATCAGCCCCAGCATTTT. Translation: CASSPYRIHQPQHF. The V gene is TRBV28, the J gene TRBJ1-5; perhaps TRBD1 as D (5 bases). The V gene lost 5 bases and the J gene lost 5 bases, with 13 bases spanning the gap. CDR1 and CDR2 from the germline V gene are MDHEN and SYDVKM. This CDR3 region has 14 residues.

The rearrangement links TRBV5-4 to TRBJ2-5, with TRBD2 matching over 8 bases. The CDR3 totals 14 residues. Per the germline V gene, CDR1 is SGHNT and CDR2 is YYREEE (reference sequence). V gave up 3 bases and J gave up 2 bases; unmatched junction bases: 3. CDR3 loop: CASSSGLAQETQYF. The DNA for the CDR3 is TGTGCCAGCAGCTCCGGACTAGCTCAAGAGACCCAGTACTTC.

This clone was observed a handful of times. CDR3 coding DNA: TGTGCCAGCAGCGGACTAGCAACTTACAATGAGCAGTTCTTC. Translating gives CASSGLATYNEQFF. V usage is TRBV9 and J usage is TRBJ2-1; TRBD2 agrees at 7 bases. CDR3 size: 14 residues. The V and J ends lost 3 bases and 4 bases, in that order; junction bases with no gene match: 4. CDR1 is SGDLS and CDR2 is YYNGEE in the germline V gene.

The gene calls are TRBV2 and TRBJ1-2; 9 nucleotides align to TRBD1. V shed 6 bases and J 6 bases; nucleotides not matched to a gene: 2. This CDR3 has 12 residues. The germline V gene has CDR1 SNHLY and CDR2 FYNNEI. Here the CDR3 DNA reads TGTGCCAGCAGCCGGACAGGGGATGGCTACACCTTC. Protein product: CASSRTGDGYTF.

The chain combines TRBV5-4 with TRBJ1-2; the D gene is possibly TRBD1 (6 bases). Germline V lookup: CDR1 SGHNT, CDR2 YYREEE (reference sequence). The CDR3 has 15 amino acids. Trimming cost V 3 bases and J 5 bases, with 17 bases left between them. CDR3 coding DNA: TGTGCCAGCAGCTCGGGCCGGGACACGTTTTATGGCTACACCTTC. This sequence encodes CASSSGRDTFYGYTF.

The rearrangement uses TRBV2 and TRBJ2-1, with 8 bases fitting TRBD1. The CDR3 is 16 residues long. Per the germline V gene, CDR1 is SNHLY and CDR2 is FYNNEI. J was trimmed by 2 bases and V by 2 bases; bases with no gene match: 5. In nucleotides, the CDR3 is TGTGCCAGCAGTGAACCCCAGGGGGCCCCCTACAATGAGCAGTTCTTC. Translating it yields CASSEPQGAPYNEQFF.

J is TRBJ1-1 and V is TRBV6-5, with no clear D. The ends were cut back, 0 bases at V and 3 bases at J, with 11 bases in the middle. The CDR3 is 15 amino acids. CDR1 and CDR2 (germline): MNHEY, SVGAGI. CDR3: CASSYSIREYTEAFF. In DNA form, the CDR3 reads TGTGCCAGCAGTTACTCAATACGGGAGTACACTGAAGCTTTCTTT.

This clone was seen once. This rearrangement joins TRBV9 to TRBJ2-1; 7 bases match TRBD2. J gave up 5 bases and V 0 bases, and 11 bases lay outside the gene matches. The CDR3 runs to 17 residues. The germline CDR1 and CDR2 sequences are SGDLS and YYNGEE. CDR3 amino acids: CASSVAGGGSVDNEQFF. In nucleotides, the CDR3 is TGTGCCAGCAGCGTAGCTGGAGGCGGGAGTGTCGACAATGAGCAGTTCTTC.

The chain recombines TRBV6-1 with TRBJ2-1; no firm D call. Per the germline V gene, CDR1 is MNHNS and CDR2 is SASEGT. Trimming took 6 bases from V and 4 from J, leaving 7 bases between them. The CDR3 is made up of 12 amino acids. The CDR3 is CASSLTYNEQFF. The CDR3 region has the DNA TGTGCCAGCAGCCTCACATACAATGAGCAGTTCTTC.

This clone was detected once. The CDR3 coding sequence is TGTGCCAGCATCCCGGGACAGGGGGCGATTAACAATGAGCAGTTCTTC. Translating it yields CASIPGQGAINNEQFF. V gene TRBV2 combines with J gene TRBJ2-1; 12 bases are a match to TRBD1. CDR1 is SNHLY, CDR2 FYNNEI, per germline. The CDR3 loop spans 16 amino acids. Trimming cost V 7 bases and J 5 bases; bases outside gene matches: 9.

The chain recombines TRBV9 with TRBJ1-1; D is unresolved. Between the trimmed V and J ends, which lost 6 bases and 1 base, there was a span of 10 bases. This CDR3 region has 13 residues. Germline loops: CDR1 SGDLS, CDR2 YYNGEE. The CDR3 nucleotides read TGTGCCAGCACCCAAGCCCCGAACACTGAAGCTTTCTTT. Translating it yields CASTQAPNTEAFF.

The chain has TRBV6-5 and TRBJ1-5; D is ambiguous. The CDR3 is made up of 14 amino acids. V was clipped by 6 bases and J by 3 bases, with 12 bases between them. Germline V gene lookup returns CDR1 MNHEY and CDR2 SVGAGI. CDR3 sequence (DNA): TGTGCCAGCAGCTTTCCGGGAGACAATCAGCCCCAGCATTTT. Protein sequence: CASSFPGDNQPQHF.

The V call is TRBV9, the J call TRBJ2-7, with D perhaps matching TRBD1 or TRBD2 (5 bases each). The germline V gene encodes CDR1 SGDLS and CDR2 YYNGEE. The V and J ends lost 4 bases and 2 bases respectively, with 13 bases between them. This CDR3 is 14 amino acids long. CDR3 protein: CASSTPGPPYEQYF. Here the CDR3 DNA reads TGTGCCAGCAGCACTCCGGGGCCTCCCTACGAGCAGTACTTC.

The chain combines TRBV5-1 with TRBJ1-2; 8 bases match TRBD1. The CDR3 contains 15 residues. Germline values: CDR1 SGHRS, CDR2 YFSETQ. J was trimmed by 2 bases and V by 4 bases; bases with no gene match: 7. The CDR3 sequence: CASSQGQGVNYGYTF. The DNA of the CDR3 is TGCGCCAGCAGCCAAGGACAGGGCGTAAACTATGGCTACACCTTC.

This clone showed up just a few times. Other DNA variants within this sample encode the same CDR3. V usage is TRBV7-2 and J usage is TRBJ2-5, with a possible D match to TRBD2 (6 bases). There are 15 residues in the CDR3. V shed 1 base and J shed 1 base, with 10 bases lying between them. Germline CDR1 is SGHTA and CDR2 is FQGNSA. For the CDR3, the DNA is TGTGCCAGCAGCTTAGGCCTAGCGATCCAAGAGACCCAGTACTTC. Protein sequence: CASSLGLAIQETQYF.

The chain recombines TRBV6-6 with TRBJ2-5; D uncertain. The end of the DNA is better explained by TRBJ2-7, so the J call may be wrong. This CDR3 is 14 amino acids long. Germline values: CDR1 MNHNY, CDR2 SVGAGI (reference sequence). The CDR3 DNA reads TGTGCCAGCAGTTACGCTGGGGATCCTTACGAGCAGTACTTC. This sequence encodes CASSYAGDPYEQYF.

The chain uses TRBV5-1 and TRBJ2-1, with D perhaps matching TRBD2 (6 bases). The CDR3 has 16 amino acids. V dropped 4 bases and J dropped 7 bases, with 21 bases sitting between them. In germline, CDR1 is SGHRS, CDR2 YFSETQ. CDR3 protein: CASSPRVERAGNEQFF. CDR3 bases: TGCGCCAGCAGCCCCCGCGTTGAGCGGGCGGGGAATGAGCAGTTCTTC.

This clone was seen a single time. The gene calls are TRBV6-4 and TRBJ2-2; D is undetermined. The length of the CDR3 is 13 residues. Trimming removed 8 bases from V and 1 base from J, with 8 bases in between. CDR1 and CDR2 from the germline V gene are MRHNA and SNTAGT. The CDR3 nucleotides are TGTGCCAGCTCGGTTGAGAACACCGGGGAGCTGTTTTTT. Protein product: CASSVENTGELFF.

The CDR3 DNA reads TGCAGCGTTGGTGAACAGACAGATACGCAGTATTTT. Translation: CSVGEQTDTQYF. This chain links TRBV29-1 with TRBJ2-3, with no clear D. CDR3 size: 12 residues. Trimming stripped 4 bases from V and 3 bases from J, with 8 bases between. Germline CDR1 is SQVTM and CDR2 is ANQGSEA.

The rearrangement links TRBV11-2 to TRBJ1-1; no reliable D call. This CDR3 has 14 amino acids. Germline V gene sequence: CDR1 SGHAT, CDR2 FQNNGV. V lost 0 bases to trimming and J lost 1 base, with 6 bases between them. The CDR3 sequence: CASSLDVGNTEAFF. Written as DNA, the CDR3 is TGTGCCAGCAGCTTAGACGTGGGGAACACTGAAGCTTTCTTT.

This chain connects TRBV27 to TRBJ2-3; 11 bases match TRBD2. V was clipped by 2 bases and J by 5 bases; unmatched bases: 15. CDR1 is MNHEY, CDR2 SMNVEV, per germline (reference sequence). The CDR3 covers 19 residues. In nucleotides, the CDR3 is TGTGCCAGCAGTTTACTATGGGCCCCTAGCGGGGGGCCAGGAGATACGCAGTATTTT. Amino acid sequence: CASSLLWAPSGGPGDTQYF.

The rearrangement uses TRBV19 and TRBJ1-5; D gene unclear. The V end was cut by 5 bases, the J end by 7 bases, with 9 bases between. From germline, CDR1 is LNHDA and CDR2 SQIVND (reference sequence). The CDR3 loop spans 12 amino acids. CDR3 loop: CASSATWQPQHF. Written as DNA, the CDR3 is TGTGCCAGTAGTGCGACCTGGCAGCCCCAGCATTTT.

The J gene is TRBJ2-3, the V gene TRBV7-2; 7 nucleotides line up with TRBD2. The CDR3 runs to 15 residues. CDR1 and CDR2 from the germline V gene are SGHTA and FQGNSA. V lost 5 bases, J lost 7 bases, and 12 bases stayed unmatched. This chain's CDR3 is CASSLSPGLSNTQYF. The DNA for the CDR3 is TGTGCCAGCAGCCTGAGCCCGGGACTATCAAATACGCAGTATTTT.

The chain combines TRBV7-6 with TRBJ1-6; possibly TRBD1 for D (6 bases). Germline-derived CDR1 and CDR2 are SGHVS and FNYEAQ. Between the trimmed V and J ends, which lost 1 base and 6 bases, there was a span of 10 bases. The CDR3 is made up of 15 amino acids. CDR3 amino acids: CASSLGTGRNSPLHF. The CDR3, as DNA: TGTGCCAGCAGCTTAGGAACAGGGCGTAATTCACCCCTCCACTTT.